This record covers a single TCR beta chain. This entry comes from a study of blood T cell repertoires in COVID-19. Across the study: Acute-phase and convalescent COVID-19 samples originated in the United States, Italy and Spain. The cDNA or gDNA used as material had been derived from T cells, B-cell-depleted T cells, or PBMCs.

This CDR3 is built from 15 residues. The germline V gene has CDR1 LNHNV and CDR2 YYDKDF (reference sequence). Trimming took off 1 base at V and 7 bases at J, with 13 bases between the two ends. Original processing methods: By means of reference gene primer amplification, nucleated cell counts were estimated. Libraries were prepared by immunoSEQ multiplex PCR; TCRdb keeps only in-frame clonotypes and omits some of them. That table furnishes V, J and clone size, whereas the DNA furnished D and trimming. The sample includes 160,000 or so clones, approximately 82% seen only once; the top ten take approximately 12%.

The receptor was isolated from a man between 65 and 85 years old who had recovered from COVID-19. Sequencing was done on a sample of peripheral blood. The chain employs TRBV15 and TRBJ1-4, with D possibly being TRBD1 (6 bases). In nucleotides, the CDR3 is TGTGCCACCAGCAGAGTCAGGGGCAGAAGTGAAAAACTGTTTTTT. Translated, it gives CATSRVRGRSEKLFF.